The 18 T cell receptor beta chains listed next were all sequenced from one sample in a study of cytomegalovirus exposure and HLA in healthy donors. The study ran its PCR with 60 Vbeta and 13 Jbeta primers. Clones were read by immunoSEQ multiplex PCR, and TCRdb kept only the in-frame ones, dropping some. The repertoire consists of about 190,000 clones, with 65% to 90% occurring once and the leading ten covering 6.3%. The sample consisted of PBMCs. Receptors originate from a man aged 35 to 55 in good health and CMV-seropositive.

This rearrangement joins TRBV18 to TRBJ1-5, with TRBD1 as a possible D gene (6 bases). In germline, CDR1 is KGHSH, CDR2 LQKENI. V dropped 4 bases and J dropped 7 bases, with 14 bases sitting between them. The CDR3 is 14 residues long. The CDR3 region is CASSQGTPPQPQHF. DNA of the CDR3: TGTGCCAGCTCACAGGGGACACCGCCGCAGCCCCAGCATTTT.

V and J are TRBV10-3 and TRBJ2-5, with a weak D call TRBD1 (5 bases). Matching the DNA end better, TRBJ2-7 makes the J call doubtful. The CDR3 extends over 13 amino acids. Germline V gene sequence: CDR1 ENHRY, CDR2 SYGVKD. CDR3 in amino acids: CAISAPTGYEQYF. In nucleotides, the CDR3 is TGTGCCATCAGTGCCCCTACAGGCTACGAGCAGTACTTC.

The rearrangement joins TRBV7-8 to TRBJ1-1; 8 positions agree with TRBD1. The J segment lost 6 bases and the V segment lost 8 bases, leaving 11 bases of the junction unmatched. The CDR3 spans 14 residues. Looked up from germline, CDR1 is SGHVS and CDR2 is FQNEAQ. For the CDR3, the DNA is TGTGCCAGCGGCGCGGCAGGGGGCACCCCTGAAGCTTTCTTT. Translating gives CASGAAGGTPEAFF.

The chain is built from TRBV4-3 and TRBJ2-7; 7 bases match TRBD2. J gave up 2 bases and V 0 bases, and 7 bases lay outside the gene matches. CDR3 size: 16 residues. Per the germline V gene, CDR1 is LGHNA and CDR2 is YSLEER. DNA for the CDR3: TGCGCCAGCAGCCAAGAGGTAGCGGGCGGGGCCTACGAGCAGTACTTC. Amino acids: CASSQEVAGGAYEQYF.

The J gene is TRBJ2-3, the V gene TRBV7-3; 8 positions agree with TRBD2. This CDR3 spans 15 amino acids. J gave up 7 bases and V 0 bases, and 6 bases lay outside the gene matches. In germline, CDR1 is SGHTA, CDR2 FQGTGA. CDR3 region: CASSLTGGGSYTQYF. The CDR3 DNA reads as TGTGCCAGCAGCTTAACGGGCGGGGGGTCTTATACGCAGTATTTT.

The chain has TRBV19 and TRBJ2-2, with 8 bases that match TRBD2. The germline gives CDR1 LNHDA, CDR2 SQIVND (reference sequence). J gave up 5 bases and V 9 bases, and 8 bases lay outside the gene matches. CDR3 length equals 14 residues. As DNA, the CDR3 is TGTGCCAGCCTGGGACTAGTGGGGACCGGGGAGCTGTTTTTT. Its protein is CASLGLVGTGELFF.

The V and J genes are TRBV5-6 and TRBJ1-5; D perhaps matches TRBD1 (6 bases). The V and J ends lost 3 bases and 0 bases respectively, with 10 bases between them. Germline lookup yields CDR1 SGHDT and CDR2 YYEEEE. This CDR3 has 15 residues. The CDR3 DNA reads TGTGCCAGCAGCTGGAGGGGGGGTAGCAATCAGCCCCAGCATTTT. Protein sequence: CASSWRGGSNQPQHF.

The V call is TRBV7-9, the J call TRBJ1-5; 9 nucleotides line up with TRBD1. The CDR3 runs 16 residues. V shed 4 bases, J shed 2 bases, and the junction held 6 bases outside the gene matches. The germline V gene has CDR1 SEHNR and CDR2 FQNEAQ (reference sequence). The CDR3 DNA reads TGTGCCAGCAGCTCCCCGGGACAGGGTGGCAATCAGCCCCAGCATTTT. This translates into CASSSPGQGGNQPQHF.

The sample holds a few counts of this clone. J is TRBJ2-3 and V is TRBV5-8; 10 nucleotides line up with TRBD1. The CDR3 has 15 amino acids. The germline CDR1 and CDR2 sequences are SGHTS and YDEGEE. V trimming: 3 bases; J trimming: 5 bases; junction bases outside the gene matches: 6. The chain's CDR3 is CASSSTGGDGDTQYF. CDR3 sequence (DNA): TGTGCCAGCAGCTCGACAGGGGGCGATGGAGATACGCAGTATTTT.

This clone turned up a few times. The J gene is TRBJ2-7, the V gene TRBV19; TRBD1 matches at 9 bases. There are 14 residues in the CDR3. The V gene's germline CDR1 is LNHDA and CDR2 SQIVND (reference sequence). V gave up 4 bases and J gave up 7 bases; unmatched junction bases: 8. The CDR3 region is CASSTHTDRGEQYF. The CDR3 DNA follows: TGTGCCAGTAGTACCCACACGGACAGGGGTGAGCAGTACTTC.

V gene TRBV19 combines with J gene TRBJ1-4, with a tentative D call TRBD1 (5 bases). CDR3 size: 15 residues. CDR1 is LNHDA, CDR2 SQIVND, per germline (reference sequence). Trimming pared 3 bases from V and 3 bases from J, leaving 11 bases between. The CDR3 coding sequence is TGTGCCAGTAGTATTGGGGGGTTTGCTAATGAAAAACTGTTTTTT. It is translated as CASSIGGFANEKLFF.

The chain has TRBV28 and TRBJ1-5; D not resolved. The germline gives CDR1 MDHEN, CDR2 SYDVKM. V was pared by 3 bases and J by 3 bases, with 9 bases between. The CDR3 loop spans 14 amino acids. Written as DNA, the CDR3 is TGTGCCAGCAGTTTTGGTCAGGCCAATCAGCCCCAGCATTTT. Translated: CASSFGQANQPQHF. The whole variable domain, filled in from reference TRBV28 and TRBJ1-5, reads DVKVTQSSRYLVKRTGEKVFLECVQDMDHENMFWYRQDPGLGLRLIYFSYDVKMKEKGDIPEGYSVSREKKERFSLILESASTNQTSMYLCASSFGQANQPQHFGDGTRLSIL.

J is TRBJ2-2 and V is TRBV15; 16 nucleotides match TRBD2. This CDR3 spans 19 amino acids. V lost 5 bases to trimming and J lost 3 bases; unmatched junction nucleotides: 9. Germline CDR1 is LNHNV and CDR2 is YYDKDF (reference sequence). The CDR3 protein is CATSLGLAGGPKDTGELFF. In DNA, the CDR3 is TGTGCCACCAGCTTGGGACTAGCGGGGGGGCCTAAGGACACCGGGGAGCTGTTTTTT.

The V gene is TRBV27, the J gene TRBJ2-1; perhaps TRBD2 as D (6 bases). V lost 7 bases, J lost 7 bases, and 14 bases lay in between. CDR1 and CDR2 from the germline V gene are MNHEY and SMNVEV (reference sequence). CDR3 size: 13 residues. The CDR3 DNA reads TGTGCCAGCATCCCCCCGAGCGGGAATGAGCAGTTCTTC. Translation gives CASIPPSGNEQFF.

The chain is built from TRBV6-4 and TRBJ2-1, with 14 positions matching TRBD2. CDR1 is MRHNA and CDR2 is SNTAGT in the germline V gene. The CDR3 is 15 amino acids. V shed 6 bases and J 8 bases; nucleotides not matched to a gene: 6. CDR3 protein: CASSQTSGGADEQFF. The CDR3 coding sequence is TGTGCCAGCAGCCAGACTAGCGGGGGGGCGGATGAGCAGTTCTTC.

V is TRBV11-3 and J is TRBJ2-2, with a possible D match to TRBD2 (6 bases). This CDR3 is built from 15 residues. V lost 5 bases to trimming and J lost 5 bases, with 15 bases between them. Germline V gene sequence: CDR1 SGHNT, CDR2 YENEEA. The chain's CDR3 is CASSPLGLGTGELFF. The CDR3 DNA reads TGTGCCAGCAGCCCGCTGGGACTCGGAACCGGGGAGCTGTTTTTT.

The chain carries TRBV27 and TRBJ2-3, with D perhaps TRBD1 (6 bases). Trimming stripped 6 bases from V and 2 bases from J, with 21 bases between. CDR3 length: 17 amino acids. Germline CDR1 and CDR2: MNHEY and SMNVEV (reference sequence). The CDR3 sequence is CASSSPSRGWYTDTQYF. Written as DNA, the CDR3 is TGTGCCAGCAGCTCCCCCAGCAGGGGTTGGTACACAGATACGCAGTATTTT.

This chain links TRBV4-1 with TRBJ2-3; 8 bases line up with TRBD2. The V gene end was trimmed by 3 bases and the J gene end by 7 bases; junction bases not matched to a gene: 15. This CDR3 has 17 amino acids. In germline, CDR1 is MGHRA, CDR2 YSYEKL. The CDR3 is CASSHPTSGGTDHTQYF. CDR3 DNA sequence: TGCGCCAGCAGCCACCCCACTAGCGGCGGAACGGATCATACGCAGTATTTT.